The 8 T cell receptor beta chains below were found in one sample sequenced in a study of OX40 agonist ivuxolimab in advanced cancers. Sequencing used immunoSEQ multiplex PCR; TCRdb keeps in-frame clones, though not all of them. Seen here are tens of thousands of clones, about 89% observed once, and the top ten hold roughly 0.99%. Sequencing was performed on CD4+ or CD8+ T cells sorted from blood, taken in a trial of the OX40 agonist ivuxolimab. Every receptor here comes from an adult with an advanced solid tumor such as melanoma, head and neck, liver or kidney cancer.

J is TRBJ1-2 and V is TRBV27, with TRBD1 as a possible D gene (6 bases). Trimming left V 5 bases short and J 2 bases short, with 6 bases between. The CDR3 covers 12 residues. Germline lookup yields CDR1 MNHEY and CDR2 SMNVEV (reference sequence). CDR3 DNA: TGTGCCAGCAGTCAGGGGAACTATGGCTACACCTTC. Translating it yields CASSQGNYGYTF.

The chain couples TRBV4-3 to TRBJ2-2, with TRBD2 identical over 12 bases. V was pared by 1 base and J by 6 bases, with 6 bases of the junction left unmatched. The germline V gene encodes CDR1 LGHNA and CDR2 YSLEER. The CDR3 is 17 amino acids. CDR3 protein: CASSQVLTSGSAGELFF. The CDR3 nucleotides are TGCGCCAGCAGCCAAGTGCTGACTAGCGGGAGTGCCGGGGAGCTGTTTTTT.

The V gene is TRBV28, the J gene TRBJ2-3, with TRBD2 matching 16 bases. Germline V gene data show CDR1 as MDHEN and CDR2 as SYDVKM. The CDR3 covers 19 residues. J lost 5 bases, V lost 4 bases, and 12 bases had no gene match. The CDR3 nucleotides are TGTGCCAGCAGTTCCACCGGGACTAGCGGGAGGGCTAGGATAGATACGCAGTATTTT. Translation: CASSSTGTSGRARIDTQYF.

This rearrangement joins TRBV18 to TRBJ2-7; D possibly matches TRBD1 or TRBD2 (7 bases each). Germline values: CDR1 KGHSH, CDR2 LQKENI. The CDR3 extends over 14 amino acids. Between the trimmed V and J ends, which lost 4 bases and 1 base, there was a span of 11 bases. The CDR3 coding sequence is TGTGCCAGCTCACAAGCGGGACAGTCCTACGAGCAGTACTTC. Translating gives CASSQAGQSYEQYF.

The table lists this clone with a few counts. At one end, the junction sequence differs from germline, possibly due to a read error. The CDR3 sequence: CAIREYYEQYF. CDR3 nucleotide sequence: TGTGCCATCAGAGAGTACTACGAGCAGTACTTC. The chain links TRBV10-3 to TRBJ2-7; D not certain. Germline V gives CDR1 ENHRY, CDR2 SYGVKD. CDR3 size: 11 residues.

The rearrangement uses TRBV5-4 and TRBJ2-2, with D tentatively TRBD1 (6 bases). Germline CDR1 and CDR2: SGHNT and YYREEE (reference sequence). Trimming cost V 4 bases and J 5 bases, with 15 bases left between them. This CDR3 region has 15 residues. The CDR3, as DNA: TGTGCCAGCAGCGTCGGATGGGGGCAGACCGGGGAGCTGTTTTTT. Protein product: CASSVGWGQTGELFF.

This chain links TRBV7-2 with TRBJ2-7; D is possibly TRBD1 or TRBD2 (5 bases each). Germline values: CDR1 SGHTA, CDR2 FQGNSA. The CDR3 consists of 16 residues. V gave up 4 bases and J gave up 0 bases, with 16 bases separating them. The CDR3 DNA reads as TGTGCCAGCAGCTCTATTAGGTCGGGGACCTCCTACGAGCAGTACTTC. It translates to CASSSIRSGTSYEQYF.

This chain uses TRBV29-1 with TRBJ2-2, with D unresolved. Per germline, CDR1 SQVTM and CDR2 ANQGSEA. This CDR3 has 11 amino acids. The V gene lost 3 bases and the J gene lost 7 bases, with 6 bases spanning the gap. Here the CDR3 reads CSVESGGELFF. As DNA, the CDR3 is TGCAGCGTTGAGTCTGGCGGGGAGCTGTTTTTT.